This TCR beta chain was captured in a study of cytomegalovirus exposure and HLA in healthy donors. It was with 60 Vbeta and 13 Jbeta primers that the PCR ran. TCRdb's table, derived via immunoSEQ multiplex PCR, lists solely in-frame clones and lacks some. The table includes around 100,000 clones, approximately 60% detected once. The CDR3 length is 17 residues. In germline, CDR1 is SGHAT, CDR2 FQNNGV. V dropped 3 bases and J dropped 1 base, with 16 bases sitting between them. Likely unrecorded immune exposures existed in these nominally healthy donors. The source material was PBMCs. The chain is built from TRBV11-2 and TRBJ2-1; possibly TRBD2 for D (6 bases). The clonotype originates from a woman in her thirties in good health and CMV-seronegative. CDR3 loop: CASSLEGPTRSYNEQFF. The CDR3 nucleotides read TGTGCCAGCAGCTTGGAGGGCCCGACTAGATCCTACAATGAGCAGTTCTTC.